The 3 T cell receptor beta chains presented below share a single source sample, sequenced in a study of tissue T cells after allogeneic stem cell transplantation. TCRdb's copy holds only in-frame clones and misses some; the assay was immunoSEQ multiplex PCR. Of about 40,000 clones in the sample, approximately 92% were seen once. Sequencing used blood, obtained before transplantation. The receptor set was obtained from a woman aged 35 to 70 who later had graft-versus-host disease after an allogeneic stem cell transplant.

This clone was seen a few times. The V gene is TRBV24-1, the J gene TRBJ2-1; weak D call: TRBD1 (6 bases). V dropped 3 bases and J dropped 6 bases, with 17 bases sitting between them. Germline CDR1 KGHDR, CDR2 SFDVKD. The CDR3 consists of 16 residues. CDR3 in amino acids: CATSDATGTQVNEQFF. The DNA of the CDR3 is TGTGCCACCAGTGATGCTACCGGGACACAAGTCAATGAGCAGTTCTTC.

The chain carries TRBV9 and TRBJ1-2; 10 bases map to TRBD1. The CDR3 consists of 15 residues. V lost 3 bases, J lost 4 bases, and 6 bases stayed unmatched. Germline CDR1 and CDR2: SGDLS and YYNGEE. CDR3 nucleotide sequence: TGTGCCAGCAGCGCTCGGACAGGGGGGACCTATGGCTACACCTTC. Amino acid sequence: CASSARTGGTYGYTF.

In this sample, this clone turned up once. The J gene is TRBJ2-4, the V gene TRBV6-2 or TRBV6-3; weak D call: TRBD1 (5 bases). This CDR3 has 16 amino acids. Trimming shortened V by 0 bases and J by 14 bases, and 23 bases separated the two germline ends. Germline V gene data show CDR1 as MNHEY and CDR2 as SVGEGT. The CDR3 region has the DNA TGTGCCAGCAGTTACTCTTCGAACAGGTCACCTTTCAAGGAGTACTTC. It codes for CASSYSSNRSPFKEYF.